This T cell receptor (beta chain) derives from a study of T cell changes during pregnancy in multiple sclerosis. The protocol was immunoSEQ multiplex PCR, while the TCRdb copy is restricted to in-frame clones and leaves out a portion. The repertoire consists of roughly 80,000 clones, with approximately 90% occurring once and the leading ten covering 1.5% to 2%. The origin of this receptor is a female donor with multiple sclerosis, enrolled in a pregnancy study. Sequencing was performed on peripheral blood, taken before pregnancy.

The chain's CDR3 is CASSRQAKGAKLFF. The DNA for the CDR3 is TGTGCCAGCAGCCGCCAAGCAAAGGGGGCGAAACTGTTTTTT. The rearrangement uses TRBV7-9 and TRBJ1-4; 7 bases are shared with TRBD1. Germline V gene lookup returns CDR1 SEHNR and CDR2 FQNEAQ (reference sequence). V trimming: 5 bases; J trimming: 11 bases; junction bases outside the gene matches: 11. CDR3 length: 14 residues.